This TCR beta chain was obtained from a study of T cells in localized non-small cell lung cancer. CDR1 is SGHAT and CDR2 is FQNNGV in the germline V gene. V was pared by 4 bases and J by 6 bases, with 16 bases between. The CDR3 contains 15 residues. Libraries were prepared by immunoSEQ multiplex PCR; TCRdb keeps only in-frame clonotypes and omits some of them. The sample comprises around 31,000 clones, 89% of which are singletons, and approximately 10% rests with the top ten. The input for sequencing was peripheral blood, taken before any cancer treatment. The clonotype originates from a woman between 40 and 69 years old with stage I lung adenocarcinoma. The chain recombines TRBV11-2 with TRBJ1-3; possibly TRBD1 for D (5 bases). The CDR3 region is CASSSDRHPTNTIYF. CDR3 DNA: TGTGCCAGCAGCTCCGACAGACATCCGACAAACACCATATATTTT.